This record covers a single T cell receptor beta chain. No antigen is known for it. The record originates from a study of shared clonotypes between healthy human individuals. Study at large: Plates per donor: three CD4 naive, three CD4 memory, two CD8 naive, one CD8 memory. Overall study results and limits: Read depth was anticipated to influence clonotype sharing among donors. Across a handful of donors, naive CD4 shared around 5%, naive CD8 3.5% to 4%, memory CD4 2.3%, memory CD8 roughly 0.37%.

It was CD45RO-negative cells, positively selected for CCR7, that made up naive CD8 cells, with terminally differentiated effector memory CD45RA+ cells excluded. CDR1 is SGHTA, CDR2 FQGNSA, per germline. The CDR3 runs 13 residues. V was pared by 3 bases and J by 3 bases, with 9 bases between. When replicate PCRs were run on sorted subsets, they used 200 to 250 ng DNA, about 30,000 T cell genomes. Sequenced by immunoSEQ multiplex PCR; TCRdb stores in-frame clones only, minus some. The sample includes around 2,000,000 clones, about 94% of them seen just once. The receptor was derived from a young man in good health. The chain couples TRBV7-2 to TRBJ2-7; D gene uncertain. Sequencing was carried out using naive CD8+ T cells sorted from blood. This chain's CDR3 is CASSFRSDYEQYF. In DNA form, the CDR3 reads TGTGCCAGCAGCTTCCGCTCGGACTACGAGCAGTACTTC.